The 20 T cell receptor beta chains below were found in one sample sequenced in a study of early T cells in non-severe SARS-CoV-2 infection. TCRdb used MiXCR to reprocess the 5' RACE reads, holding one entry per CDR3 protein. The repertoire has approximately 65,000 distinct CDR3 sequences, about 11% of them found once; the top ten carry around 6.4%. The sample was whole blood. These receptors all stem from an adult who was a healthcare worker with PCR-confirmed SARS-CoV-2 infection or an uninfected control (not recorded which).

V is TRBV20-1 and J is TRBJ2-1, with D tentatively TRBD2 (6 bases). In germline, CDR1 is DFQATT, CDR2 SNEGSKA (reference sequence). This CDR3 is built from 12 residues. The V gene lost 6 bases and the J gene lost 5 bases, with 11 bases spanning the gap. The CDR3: CSARLDNNEQFF. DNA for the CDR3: TGCAGTGCAAGACTAGACAACAATGAGCAGTTCTTC.

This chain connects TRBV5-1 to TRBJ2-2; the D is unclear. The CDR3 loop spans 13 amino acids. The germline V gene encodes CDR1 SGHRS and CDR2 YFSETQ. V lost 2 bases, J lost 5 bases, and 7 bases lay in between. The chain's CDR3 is CASSFLRTGELFF. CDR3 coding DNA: TGCGCCAGCAGCTTTTTAAGAACCGGGGAGCTGTTTTTT.

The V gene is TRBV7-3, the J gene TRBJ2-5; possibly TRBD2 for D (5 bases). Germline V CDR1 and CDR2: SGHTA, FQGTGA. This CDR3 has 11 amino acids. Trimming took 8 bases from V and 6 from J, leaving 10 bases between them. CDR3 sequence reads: CASAAEKTQYF. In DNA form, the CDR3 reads TGTGCCAGCGCAGCGGAAAAGACCCAGTACTTC.

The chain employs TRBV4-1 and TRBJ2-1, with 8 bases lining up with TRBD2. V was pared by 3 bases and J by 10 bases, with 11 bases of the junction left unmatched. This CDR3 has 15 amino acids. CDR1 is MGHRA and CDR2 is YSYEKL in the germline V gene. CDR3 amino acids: CASSQLPGLEGEQFF. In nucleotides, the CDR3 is TGCGCCAGCAGCCAGTTACCGGGACTAGAGGGCGAGCAGTTCTTC.

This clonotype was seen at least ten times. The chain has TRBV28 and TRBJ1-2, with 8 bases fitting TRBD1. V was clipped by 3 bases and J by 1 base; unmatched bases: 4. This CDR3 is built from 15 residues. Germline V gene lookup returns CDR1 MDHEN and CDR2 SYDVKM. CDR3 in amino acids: CASSLGDRRNYGYTF. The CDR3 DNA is TGTGCCAGCAGTTTGGGGGACAGGCGTAACTATGGCTACACCTTC.

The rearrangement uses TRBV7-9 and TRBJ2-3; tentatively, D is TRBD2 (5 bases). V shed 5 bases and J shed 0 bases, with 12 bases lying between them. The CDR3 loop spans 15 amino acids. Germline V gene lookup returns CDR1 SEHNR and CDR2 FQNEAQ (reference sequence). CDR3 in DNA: TGTGCCAGCAGCCCGACCCCTAGCAGCACAGATACGCAGTATTTT. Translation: CASSPTPSSTDTQYF.

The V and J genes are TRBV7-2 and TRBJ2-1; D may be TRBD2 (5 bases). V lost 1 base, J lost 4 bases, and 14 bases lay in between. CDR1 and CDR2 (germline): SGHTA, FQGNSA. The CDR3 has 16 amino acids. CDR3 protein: CASSLVDVGIYNEQFF. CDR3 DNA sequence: TGTGCCAGCAGCTTAGTAGATGTCGGGATATACAATGAGCAGTTCTTC.

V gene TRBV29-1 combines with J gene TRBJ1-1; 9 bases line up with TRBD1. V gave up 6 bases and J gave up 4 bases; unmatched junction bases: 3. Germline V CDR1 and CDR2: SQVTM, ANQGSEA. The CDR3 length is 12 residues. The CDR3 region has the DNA TGCAGCGTACAGACAGGGGGCACTGAAGCTTTCTTT. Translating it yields CSVQTGGTEAFF.

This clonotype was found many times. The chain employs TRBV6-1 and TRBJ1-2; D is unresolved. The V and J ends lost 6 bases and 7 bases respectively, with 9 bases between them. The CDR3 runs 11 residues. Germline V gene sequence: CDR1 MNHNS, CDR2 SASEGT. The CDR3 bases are TGTGCCAGCAGGGCGACGTTTGGCTACACCTTC. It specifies CASRATFGYTF.

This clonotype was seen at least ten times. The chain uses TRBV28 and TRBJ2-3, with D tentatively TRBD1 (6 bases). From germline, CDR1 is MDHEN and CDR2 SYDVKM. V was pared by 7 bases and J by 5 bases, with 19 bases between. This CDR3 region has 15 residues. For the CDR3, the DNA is TGTGCCAGCATCCCACAGGGACGAGCAGGAGATACGCAGTATTTT. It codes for CASIPQGRAGDTQYF.

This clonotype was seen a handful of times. In DNA form, the CDR3 reads TGTGCCAGCTCACCAAGTCGGAACCAGCCCCAGCATTTT. It yields the protein CASSPSRNQPQHF. V is TRBV18 and J is TRBJ1-5; D ambiguous. V was cut by 2 bases and J by 7 bases, with 9 bases left in between. Looked up from germline, CDR1 is KGHSH and CDR2 is LQKENI. This CDR3 comprises 13 residues.

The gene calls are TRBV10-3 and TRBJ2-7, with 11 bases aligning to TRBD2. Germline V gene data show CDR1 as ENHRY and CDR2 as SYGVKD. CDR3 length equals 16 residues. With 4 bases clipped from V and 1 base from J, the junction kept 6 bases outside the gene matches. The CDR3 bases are TGTGCCATCAGTGTAACCGGGACTAGCGGTTCCTACGAGCAGTACTTC. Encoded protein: CAISVTGTSGSYEQYF.

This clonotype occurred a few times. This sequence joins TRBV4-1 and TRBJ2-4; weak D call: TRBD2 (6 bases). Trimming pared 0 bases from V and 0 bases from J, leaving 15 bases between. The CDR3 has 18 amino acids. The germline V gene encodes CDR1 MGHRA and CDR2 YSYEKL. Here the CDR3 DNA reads TGCGCCAGCAGCCAAGATACGGGAGCGGAGATAGCCAAAAACATTCAGTACTTC. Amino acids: CASSQDTGAEIAKNIQYF.

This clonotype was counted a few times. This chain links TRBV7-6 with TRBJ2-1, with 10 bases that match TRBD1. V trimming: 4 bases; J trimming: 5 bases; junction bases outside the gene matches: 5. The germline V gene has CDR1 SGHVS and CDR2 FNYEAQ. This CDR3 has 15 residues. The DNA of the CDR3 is TGTGCCAGCAGCTGGGGACAGGGGTTTAACAATGAGCAGTTCTTC. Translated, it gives CASSWGQGFNNEQFF.

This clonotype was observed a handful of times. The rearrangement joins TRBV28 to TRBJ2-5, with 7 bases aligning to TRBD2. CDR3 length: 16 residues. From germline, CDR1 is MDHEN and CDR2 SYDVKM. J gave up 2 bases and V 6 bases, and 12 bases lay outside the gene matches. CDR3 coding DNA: TGTGCCAGCAGCGAAGCCGGGACTACGGCTCAAGAGACCCAGTACTTC. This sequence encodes CASSEAGTTAQETQYF.

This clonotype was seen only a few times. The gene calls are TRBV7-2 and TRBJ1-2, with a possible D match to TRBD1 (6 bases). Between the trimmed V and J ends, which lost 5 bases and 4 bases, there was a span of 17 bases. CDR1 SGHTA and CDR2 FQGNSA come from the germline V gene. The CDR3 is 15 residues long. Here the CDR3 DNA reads TGTGCCAGCAGCATCCCACACAGGGAAGGCTATGGCTACACCTTC. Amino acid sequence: CASSIPHREGYGYTF.

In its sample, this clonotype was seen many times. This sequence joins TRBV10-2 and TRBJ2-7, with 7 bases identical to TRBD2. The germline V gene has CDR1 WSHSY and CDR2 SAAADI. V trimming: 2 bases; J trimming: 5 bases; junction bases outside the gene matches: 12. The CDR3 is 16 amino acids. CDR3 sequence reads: CASSEAGAYPPHEQYF. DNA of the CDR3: TGCGCCAGCAGTGAGGCGGGAGCTTACCCCCCCCACGAGCAGTACTTC.

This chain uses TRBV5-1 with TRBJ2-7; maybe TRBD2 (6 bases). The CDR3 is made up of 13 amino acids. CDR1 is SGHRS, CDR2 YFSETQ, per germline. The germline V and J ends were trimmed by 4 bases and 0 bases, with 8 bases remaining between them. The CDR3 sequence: CASSTRDSYEQYF. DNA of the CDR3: TGCGCCAGCAGCACGCGGGACTCCTACGAGCAGTACTTC.

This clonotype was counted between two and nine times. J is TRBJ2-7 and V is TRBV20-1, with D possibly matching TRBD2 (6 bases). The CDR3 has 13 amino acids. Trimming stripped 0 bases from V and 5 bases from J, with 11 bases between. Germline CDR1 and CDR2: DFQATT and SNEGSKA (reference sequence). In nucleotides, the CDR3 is TGCAGTGCTAGAGATTGGGGGGAGAACGAGCAGTACTTC. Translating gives CSARDWGENEQYF.

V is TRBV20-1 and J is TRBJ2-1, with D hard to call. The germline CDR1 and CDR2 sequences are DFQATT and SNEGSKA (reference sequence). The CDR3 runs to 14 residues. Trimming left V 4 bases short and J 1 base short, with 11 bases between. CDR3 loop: CSAKIPLSYNEQFF. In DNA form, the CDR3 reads TGCAGTGCTAAGATCCCTTTATCCTACAATGAGCAGTTCTTC.